This T cell receptor (beta chain) was captured by sequencing in a study of blood T cell repertoires in COVID-19. Study summary: PBMCs, B-cell-depleted T cells, or T cells provided the cDNA or gDNA that made up the material.

Researchers sorted participants into cohorts using their self-reported clinical history. The repertoire was sequenced with immunoSEQ multiplex PCR; TCRdb's copy has only in-frame clones and lacks some. The sample includes roughly 180,000 clones, 86% of them seen just once. Material: PBMCs or T cells enriched from blood (not recorded which). The source is a woman in her thirties who had recovered from COVID-19.

CDR3 bases: TGTGCCAGCAGTCCGACCGGGACAGCCTACAATGAGCAGTTCTTC. Protein: CASSPTGTAYNEQFF. The chain recombines TRBV28 with TRBJ2-1, with 7 bases identical to TRBD1. CDR3 length equals 15 residues. After removal of 5 bases from V and 2 bases from J, the junction contained 6 bases not matched to a gene. Germline V gene lookup returns CDR1 MDHEN and CDR2 SYDVKM.